The 22 T cell receptor beta chains listed next were all sequenced from one sample in a study of cytomegalovirus exposure and HLA in healthy donors. The study ran its PCR with 60 Vbeta and 13 Jbeta primers. TCRdb keeps only in-frame clones here, not all; method: immunoSEQ multiplex PCR. The sample contains around 150,000 clones, around three quarters of which appear only once. Sequencing was carried out using PBMCs. Receptor source: a middle-aged man in good health and CMV-seropositive.

This clone was counted only a few times. The CDR3 is CASSQGRRSEAFF. The CDR3 bases are TGTGCCAGCAGCCAAGGGCGTCGGAGTGAAGCTTTCTTT. This chain joins TRBV14 and TRBJ1-1; no clear D gene. Trimming took off 1 base at V and 7 bases at J, with 10 bases between the two ends. CDR3 length: 13 residues. The germline V gene has CDR1 SGHDN and CDR2 FVKESK.

About this clone: A junction boundary mismatches the germline segment, possibly from a read error. The chain employs TRBV27 and TRBJ2-3, with 8 bases lining up with TRBD2. This CDR3 is built from 15 residues. From germline, CDR1 is MNHEY and CDR2 SMNVEV (reference sequence). The chain's CDR3 is CASSVSGGSRDTQYF. Written as DNA, the CDR3 is TGTGCCAGCAGTGTATCGGGAGGGAGTCGCGATACGCAGTATTTT.

This sequence joins TRBV7-9 and TRBJ1-5; no firm D call. CDR1 SEHNR and CDR2 FQNEAQ come from the germline V gene (reference sequence). Trimming pared 3 bases from V and 3 bases from J, leaving 18 bases between. The CDR3 runs to 17 residues. CDR3 DNA: TGTGCCAGCAGCTTGGTGAGGGTAGGGCAATCCAATCAGCCCCAGCATTTT. Translated: CASSLVRVGQSNQPQHF.

This clone was counted a few times. The chain recombines TRBV7-9 with TRBJ2-1; 8 nucleotides agree with TRBD1. The CDR3 has 12 amino acids. V lost 5 bases and J lost 8; bases outside the gene matches: 2. Per the germline V gene, CDR1 is SEHNR and CDR2 is FQNEAQ (reference sequence). CDR3 bases: TGTGCCAGCAGCAGACAGGGGTATGAGCAGTTCTTC. It encodes CASSRQGYEQFF.

In this sample, this clone turned up once. The chain uses TRBV4-1 and TRBJ2-1, with D perhaps TRBD2 (5 bases). V shed 2 bases and J shed 6 bases, with 20 bases lying between them. Germline CDR1 reads MGHRA; CDR2 reads YSYEKL. The CDR3 extends over 17 amino acids. The CDR3 DNA follows: TGCGCCAGCAGCCAAACCCGCTTAGCGTCTCGACCCAATGAGCAGTTCTTC. It translates to CASSQTRLASRPNEQFF.

This sequence joins TRBV11-2 and TRBJ1-1, with TRBD1 matching over 7 bases. This CDR3 region has 17 residues. Germline V gene sequence: CDR1 SGHAT, CDR2 FQNNGV. Trimming at V came to 2 bases and at J to 1 base, leaving 10 bases not matched to a gene. CDR3 sequence reads: CASSLLAAGGQNTEAFF. The CDR3 nucleotides are TGTGCCAGCAGCTTACTCGCGGCAGGGGGACAGAACACTGAAGCTTTCTTT.

The rearrangement links TRBV4-1 to TRBJ1-1, with unresolved D. Germline CDR1 reads MGHRA; CDR2 reads YSYEKL. The CDR3 contains 14 residues. Trimming left V 1 base short and J 5 bases short, with 11 bases between. CDR3 amino acids: CASSQVGGHTEAFF. CDR3 nucleotides: TGCGCCAGCAGCCAAGTTGGCGGGCATACTGAAGCTTTCTTT.

Notes on this clone: The sample holds other DNA sequences that translate to the same CDR3. The chain is built from TRBV2 and TRBJ2-3; TRBD2 matches 12 bases. This CDR3 has 16 residues. Germline V gene lookup returns CDR1 SNHLY and CDR2 FYNNEI. J was trimmed by 5 bases and V by 5 bases; bases with no gene match: 8. CDR3 DNA sequence: TGTGCCAGCAGTCGACTCAGACTAGCGGGGGAAGATACGCAGTATTTT. Protein product: CASSRLRLAGEDTQYF.

This rearrangement joins TRBV28 to TRBJ1-2, with 7 positions matching TRBD1. The V gene's germline CDR1 is MDHEN and CDR2 SYDVKM. The CDR3 totals 14 residues. After removal of 1 base from V and 8 bases from J, the junction contained 7 bases not matched to a gene. DNA for the CDR3: TGTGCCAGCAGTTTATCTCAGGGGGTGGACGGCTACACCTTC. It specifies CASSLSQGVDGYTF.

This chain uses TRBV18 with TRBJ2-6, with D maybe TRBD1 (6 bases). V lost 2 bases, J lost 4 bases, and 12 bases lay in between. Germline V CDR1 and CDR2: KGHSH, LQKENI. The CDR3 totals 16 residues. This CDR3 is CASSPTGQPGANVLTF. The CDR3 DNA reads TGTGCCAGCTCACCAACAGGGCAGCCGGGGGCCAACGTCCTGACTTTC.

This clone turned up a few times. The chain couples TRBV5-5 to TRBJ2-1; possible D gene TRBD2, 6 bases. Deletions cut 4 bases from V and 2 bases from J, with 10 bases between. The CDR3 totals 14 residues. From germline, CDR1 is SGHKS and CDR2 YYEKEE (reference sequence). Here the CDR3 reads CASSHWGAYNEQFF. As DNA, the CDR3 is TGTGCCAGCAGCCACTGGGGGGCCTACAATGAGCAGTTCTTC.

The gene calls are TRBV9 and TRBJ2-1; D is possibly TRBD1 (5 bases). The CDR3 covers 14 residues. Deletions cut 4 bases from V and 7 bases from J, with 15 bases between. In germline, CDR1 is SGDLS, CDR2 YYNGEE. The CDR3: CASSIGATSNEQFF. CDR3 bases: TGTGCCAGCAGCATTGGGGCTACATCTAATGAGCAGTTCTTC.

The chain recombines TRBV30 with TRBJ1-5; 10 bases match TRBD1. CDR1 is GTSNPN and CDR2 is SVGIG in the germline V gene (reference sequence). The CDR3 contains 14 residues. Unmatched junction bases numbered 7, after V lost 4 bases and J lost 7 bases. The CDR3 coding sequence is TGTGCCTGGACCTCCGGGACAGGGGAGCAGCCCCAGCATTTT. Translated: CAWTSGTGEQPQHF. The full variable domain, completed using reference TRBV30 and TRBJ1-5, is SQTIHQWPATLVQPVGSPLSLECTVEGTSNPNLYWYRQAAGRGLQLLFYSVGIGQISSEVPQNLSASRPQDRQFILSSKKLLLSDSGFYLCAWTSGTGEQPQHFGDGTRLSIL.

This chain uses TRBV27 with TRBJ1-1; possibly TRBD1 for D (6 bases). V was shortened by 6 bases and J by 2 bases, with 13 bases between the two germline ends. Germline V gene data show CDR1 as MNHEY and CDR2 as SMNVEV (reference sequence). The CDR3 runs 14 residues. This chain's CDR3 is CASRPGHDNTEAFF. The CDR3 bases are TGTGCCAGCAGGCCGGGACACGACAACACTGAAGCTTTCTTT.

The V gene is TRBV25-1, the J gene TRBJ2-2; possibly TRBD1 for D (5 bases). V lost 7 bases to trimming and J lost 4 bases, with 13 bases between them. Germline lookup yields CDR1 MGHDK and CDR2 SYGVNS. CDR3 length: 14 residues. The CDR3 coding sequence is TGTGCCAGCATGGGCAGGGTTAGCACCGGGGAGCTGTTTTTT. This encodes CASMGRVSTGELFF.

The chain carries TRBV7-3 and TRBJ1-6, with TRBD1 matching 9 bases. In germline, CDR1 is SGHTA, CDR2 FQGTGA. The CDR3 loop spans 15 amino acids. V shed 6 bases and J 8 bases; nucleotides not matched to a gene: 8. CDR3 amino acids: CASSPGTGPHSPLHF. CDR3 coding DNA: TGTGCCAGCAGTCCCGGGACAGGGCCTCATTCACCCCTCCACTTT. Based on the CDR3 plus reference TRBV7-3 and TRBJ1-6, the full variable domain is GAGVSQTPSNKVTEKGKYVELRCDPISGHTALYWYRQSLGQGPEFLIYFQGTGAADDSGLPNDRFFAVRPEGSVSTLKIQRTERGDSAVYLCASSPGTGPHSPLHFGNGTRLTVT.

This clone was counted a single time. V usage is TRBV14 and J usage is TRBJ2-1; 9 positions match TRBD2. V lost 4 bases, J lost 5 bases, and 6 bases stayed unmatched. The CDR3 totals 15 residues. CDR1 and CDR2 (germline): SGHDN, FVKESK. The CDR3 coding sequence is TGTGCCAGCAGCCGGGCAGGACTAGCGAACAATGAGCAGTTCTTC. Its protein is CASSRAGLANNEQFF.

This clone was seen a single time. The chain uses TRBV13 and TRBJ2-5, with TRBD2 matching over 7 bases. Germline trimming cut 6 bases from V and 4 bases from J; bases unmatched to any gene: 8. The germline V gene encodes CDR1 PRHDT and CDR2 FYEKMQ (reference sequence). CDR3 length equals 14 residues. The CDR3 reads CASSSTGGRETQYF. For the CDR3, the DNA is TGTGCCAGCAGTTCGACTGGCGGGAGAGAGACCCAGTACTTC.

V gene TRBV11-2 combines with J gene TRBJ2-5; D uncertain. The assigned J gene may be wrong: the sequence end matches TRBJ2-7 better. Germline V gene lookup returns CDR1 SGHAT and CDR2 FQNNGV. This CDR3 has 11 residues. This chain's CDR3 is CASSSSYEQYF. In DNA form, the CDR3 reads TGTGCCAGCAGCTCCTCCTACGAGCAGTACTTC.

This chain uses TRBV5-1 with TRBJ2-3, with D perhaps matching TRBD2 (6 bases). This CDR3 has 15 amino acids. Per the germline V gene, CDR1 is SGHRS and CDR2 is YFSETQ. The V end lost 4 bases, the J end lost 0 bases, and 12 bases lay between the germline ends. The CDR3 nucleotides read TGCGCCAGCAGCACAGACGGGACTAGCACAGATACGCAGTATTTT. This codes for CASSTDGTSTDTQYF.

The sample holds a few counts of this clone. An end of the junction does not agree with germline; a read error may underlie this. The rearrangement links TRBV7-9 to TRBJ2-3; D uncertain. CDR1 is SEHNR, CDR2 FQNEAQ, per germline (reference sequence). The CDR3 loop spans 16 amino acids. The CDR3, as DNA: TGTTCCAGCAGCCCTATCAACCCACGAAGCACAGATACGCAGTATTTT. Its protein product is CSSSPINPRSTDTQYF. Full variable domain (remainder filled in from reference TRBV7-9 and TRBJ2-3): DTGVSQNPRHKITKRGQNVTFRCDPISEHNRLYWYRQTLGQGPEFLTYFQNEAQLEKSRLLSDRFSAERPKGSFSTLEIQRTEQGDSAMYLCSSSPINPRSTDTQYFGPGTRLTVL.

The V gene is TRBV11-2, the J gene TRBJ2-6; D possibly corresponds to TRBD1 (5 bases). This CDR3 has 15 amino acids. V dropped 7 bases and J dropped 4 bases, with 14 bases sitting between them. Germline lookup yields CDR1 SGHAT and CDR2 FQNNGV. For the CDR3, the DNA is TGTGCCAGCAACCCCAGGGCACTGGGGGCCAACGTCCTGACTTTC. Encoded protein: CASNPRALGANVLTF.